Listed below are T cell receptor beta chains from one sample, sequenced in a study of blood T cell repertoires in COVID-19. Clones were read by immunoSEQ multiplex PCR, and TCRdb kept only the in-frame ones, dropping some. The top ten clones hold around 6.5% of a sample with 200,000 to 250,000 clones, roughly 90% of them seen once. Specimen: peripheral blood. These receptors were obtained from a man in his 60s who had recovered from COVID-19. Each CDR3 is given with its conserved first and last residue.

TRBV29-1,CSVRTGNSNEQFF
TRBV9,CASSVGDRDSEKLFF
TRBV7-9,CASSLGTGRSFSEKLFF
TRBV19,CASSPLDRFNSPLHF
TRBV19,CATSGRTNSYEQYF
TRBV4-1,CASSRGAGKSTDTQYF
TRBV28,CASSTDSYEAFF
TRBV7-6,CASSLYSGARADTQYF
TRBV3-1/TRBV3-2,CASSQGPTSGEQFF
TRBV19,CASSLPDRAAFF
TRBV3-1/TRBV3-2,CASSRGTGGSYNSPLHF
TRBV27,CASSPRRVAPPNEQFF
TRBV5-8,CASSLFGVRYEQYF
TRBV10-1,CASSESRAGGELFF